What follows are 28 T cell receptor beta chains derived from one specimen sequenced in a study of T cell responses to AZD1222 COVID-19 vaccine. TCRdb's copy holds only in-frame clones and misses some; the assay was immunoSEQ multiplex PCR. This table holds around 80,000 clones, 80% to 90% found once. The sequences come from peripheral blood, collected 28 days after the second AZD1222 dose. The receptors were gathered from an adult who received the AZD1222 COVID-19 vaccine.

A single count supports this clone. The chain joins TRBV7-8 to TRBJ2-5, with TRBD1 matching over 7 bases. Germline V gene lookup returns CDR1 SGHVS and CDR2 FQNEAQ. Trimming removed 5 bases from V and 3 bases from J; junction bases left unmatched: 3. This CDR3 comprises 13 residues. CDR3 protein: CASSPGTEETQYF. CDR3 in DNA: TGTGCCAGCAGCCCAGGGACAGAAGAGACCCAGTACTTC. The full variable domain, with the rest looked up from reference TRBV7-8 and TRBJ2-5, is GAGVSQSPRYKVAKRGQDVALRCDPISGHVSLFWYQQALGQGPEFLTYFQNEAQLDKSGLPSDRFFAERPEGSVSTLKIQRTQQEDSAVYLCASSPGTEETQYFGPGTRLLVL.

CDR3 in amino acids: CASSLDRASPQHF. For the CDR3, the DNA is TGCGCCAGCAGCCTTGACAGGGCCTCGCCCCAGCATTTT. The chain combines TRBV10-1 with TRBJ1-5, with 7 bases fitting TRBD1. V was clipped by 6 bases and J by 9 bases; unmatched bases: 8. The CDR3 length is 13 residues. Per germline, CDR1 WNHNN and CDR2 SYGVQD (reference sequence).

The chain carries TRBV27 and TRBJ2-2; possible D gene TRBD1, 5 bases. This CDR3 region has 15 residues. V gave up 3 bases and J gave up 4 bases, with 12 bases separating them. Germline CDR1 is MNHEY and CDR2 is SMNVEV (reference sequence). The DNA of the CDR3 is TGTGCCAGCAGTTTCTCAGGGATAATCACCGGGGAGCTGTTTTTT. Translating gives CASSFSGIITGELFF.

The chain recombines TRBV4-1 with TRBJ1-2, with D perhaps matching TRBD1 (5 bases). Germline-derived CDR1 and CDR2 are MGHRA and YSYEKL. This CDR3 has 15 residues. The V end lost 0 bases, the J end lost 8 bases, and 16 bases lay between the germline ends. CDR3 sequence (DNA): TGCGCCAGCAGCCAAGACAATGGGGGGATTAAAGGCTACACCTTC. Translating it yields CASSQDNGGIKGYTF.

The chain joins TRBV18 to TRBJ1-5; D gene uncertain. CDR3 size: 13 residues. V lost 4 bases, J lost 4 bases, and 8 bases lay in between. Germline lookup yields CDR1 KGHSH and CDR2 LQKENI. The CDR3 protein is CASSRAQNQPQHF. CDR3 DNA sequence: TGTGCCAGCTCACGGGCACAGAATCAGCCCCAGCATTTT.

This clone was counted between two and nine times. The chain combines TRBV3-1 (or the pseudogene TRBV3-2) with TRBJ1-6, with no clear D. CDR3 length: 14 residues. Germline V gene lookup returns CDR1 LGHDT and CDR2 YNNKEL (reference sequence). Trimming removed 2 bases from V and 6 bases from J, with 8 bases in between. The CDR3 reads CASSQYLGNSPLHF. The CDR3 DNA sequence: TGTGCCAGCAGCCAATATTTGGGTAATTCACCCCTCCACTTT.

The CDR3 DNA sequence: TGTGCCAGCTCACCCCGACAGGGGAGGAGTGAAGCTTTCTTT. Translating it yields CASSPRQGRSEAFF. This chain connects TRBV18 to TRBJ1-1, with 8 bases fitting TRBD1. The germline CDR1 and CDR2 sequences are KGHSH and LQKENI. The J segment lost 7 bases and the V segment lost 3 bases, leaving 7 bases of the junction unmatched. The CDR3 is 14 residues long.

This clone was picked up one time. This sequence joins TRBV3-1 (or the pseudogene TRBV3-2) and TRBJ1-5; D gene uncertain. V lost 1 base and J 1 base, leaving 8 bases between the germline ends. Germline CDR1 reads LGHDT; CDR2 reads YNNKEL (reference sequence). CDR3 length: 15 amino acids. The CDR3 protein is CASSQGDISNQPQHF. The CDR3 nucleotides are TGTGCCAGCAGCCAAGGGGATATCAGCAATCAGCCCCAGCATTTT.

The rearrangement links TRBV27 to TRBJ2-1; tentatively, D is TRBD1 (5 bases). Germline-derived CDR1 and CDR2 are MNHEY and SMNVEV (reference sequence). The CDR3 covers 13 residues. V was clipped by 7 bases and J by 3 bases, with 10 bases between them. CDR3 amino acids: CASNADNYNEQFF. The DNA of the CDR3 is TGTGCCAGCAACGCGGACAACTACAATGAGCAGTTCTTC.

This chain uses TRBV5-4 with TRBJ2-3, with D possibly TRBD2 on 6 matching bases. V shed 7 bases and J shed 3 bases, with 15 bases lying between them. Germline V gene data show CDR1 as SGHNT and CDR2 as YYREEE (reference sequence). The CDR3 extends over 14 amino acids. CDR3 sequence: CASLAEGKTDTQYF. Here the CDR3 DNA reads TGTGCCAGCCTGGCGGAGGGGAAGACAGATACGCAGTATTTT. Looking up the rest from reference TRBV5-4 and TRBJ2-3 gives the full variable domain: ETGVTQSPTHLIKTRGQQVTLRCSSQSGHNTVSWYQQALGQGPQFIFQYYREEENGRGNFPPRFSGLQFPNYSSELNVNALELDDSALYLCASLAEGKTDTQYFGPGTRLTVL.

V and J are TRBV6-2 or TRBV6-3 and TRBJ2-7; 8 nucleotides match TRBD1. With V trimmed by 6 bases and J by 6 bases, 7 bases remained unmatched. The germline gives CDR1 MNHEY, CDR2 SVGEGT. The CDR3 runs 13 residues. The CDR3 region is CASSRRQGFEQYF. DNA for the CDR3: TGTGCCAGCAGCCGAAGACAGGGGTTCGAGCAGTACTTC.

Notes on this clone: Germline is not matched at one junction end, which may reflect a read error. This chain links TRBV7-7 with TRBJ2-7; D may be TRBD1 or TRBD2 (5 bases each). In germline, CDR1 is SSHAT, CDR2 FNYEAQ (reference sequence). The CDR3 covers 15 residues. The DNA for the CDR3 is TGTGCTAGCAGCCCGGGACCGGGGAGCTCCTACGAGCAGTACTTC. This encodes CASSPGPGSSYEQYF.

DNA for the CDR3: TGTGCCAGCAGCTTAGAAGGGGTTCGAAACACTGAAGCTTTCTTT. Translated: CASSLEGVRNTEAFF. V is TRBV7-9 and J is TRBJ1-1, with D maybe TRBD1 (5 bases). Germline V gene sequence: CDR1 SEHNR, CDR2 FQNEAQ (reference sequence). V shed 1 base and J shed 2 bases, with 11 bases lying between them. The CDR3 spans 15 residues.

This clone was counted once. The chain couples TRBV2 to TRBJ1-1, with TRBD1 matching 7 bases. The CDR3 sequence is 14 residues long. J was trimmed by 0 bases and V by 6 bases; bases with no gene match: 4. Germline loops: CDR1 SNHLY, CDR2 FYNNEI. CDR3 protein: CASSLQGMNTEAFF. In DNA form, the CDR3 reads TGTGCCAGCAGCCTACAGGGGATGAACACTGAAGCTTTCTTT.

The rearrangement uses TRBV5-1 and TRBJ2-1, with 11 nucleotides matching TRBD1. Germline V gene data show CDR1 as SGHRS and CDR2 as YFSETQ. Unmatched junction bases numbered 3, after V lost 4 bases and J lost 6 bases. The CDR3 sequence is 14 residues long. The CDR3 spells CASSRDRGSNEQFF. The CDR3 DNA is TGCGCCAGCAGCCGGGACAGGGGGTCCAATGAGCAGTTCTTC.

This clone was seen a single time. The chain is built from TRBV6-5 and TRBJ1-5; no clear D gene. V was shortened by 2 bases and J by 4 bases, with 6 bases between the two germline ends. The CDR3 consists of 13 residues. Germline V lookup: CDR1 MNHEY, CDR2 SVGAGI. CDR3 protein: CASSYDENQPQHF. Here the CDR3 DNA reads TGTGCCAGCAGTTACGATGAGAATCAGCCCCAGCATTTT.

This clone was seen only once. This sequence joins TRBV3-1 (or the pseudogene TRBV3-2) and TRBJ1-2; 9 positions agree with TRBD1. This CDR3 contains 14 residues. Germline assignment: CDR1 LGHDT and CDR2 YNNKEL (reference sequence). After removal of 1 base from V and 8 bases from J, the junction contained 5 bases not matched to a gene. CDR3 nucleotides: TGTGCCAGCAGCCAAGGGGGACAGGGTCGAGGCTACACCTTC. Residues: CASSQGGQGRGYTF.

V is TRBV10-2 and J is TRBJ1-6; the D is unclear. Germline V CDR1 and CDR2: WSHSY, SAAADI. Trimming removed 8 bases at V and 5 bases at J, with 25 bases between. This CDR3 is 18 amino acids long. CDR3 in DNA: TGCGCCAGCGAGACACGAGCCCTAGGCGATTTCAATAATTCACCCCTCCACTTT. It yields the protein CASETRALGDFNNSPLHF.

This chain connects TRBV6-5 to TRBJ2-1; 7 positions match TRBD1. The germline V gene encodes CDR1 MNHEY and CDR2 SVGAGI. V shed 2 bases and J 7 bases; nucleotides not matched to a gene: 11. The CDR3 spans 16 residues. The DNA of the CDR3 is TGTGCCAGCAGTTACACCACAGGGGAAGTGTGGAATGAGCAGTTCTTC. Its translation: CASSYTTGEVWNEQFF.

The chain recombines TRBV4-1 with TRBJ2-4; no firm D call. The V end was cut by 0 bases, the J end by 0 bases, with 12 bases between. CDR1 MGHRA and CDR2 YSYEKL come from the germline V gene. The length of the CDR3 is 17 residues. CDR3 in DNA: TGCGCCAGCAGCCAAGATCTCGTCGGTCTAGCCAAAAACATTCAGTACTTC. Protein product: CASSQDLVGLAKNIQYF.

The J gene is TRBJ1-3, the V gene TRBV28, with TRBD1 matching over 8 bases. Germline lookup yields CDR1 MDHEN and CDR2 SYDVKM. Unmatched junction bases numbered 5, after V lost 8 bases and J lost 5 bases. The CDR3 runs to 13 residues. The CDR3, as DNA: TGTGCCAGCGTCGACAGGGGCCGAAACACCATATATTTT. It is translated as CASVDRGRNTIYF.

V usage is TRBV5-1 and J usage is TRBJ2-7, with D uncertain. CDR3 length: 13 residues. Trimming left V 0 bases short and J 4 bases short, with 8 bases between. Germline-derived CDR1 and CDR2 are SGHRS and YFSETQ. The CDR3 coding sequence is TGCGCCAGCAGCTTGGGCGATCTGTACGAGCAGTACTTC. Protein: CASSLGDLYEQYF. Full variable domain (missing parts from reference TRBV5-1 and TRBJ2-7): KAGVTQTPRYLIKTRGQQVTLSCSPISGHRSVSWYQQTPGQGLQFLFEYFSETQRNKGNFPGRFSGRQFSNSRSEMNVSTLELGDSALYLCASSLGDLYEQYFGPGTRLTVT.

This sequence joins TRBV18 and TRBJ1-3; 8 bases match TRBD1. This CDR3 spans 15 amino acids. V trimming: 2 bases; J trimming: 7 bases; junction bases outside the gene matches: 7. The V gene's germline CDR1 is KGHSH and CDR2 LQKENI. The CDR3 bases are TGTGCCAGCTCACCAAGGACAGGGCTTGAGAACACCATATATTTT. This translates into CASSPRTGLENTIYF.

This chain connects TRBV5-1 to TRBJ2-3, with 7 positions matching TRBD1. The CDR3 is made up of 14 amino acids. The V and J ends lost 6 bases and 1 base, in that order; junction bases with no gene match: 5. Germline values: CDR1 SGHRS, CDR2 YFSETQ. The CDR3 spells CASTDTGGTDTQYF. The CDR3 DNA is TGCGCCAGCACAGACACAGGGGGCACAGATACGCAGTATTTT.

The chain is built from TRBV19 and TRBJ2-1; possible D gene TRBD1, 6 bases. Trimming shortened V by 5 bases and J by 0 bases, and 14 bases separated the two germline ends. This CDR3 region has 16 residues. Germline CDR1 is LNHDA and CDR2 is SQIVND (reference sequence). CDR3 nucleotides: TGTGCCAGTAGTCCCCAGACAGGCGACTCCTACAATGAGCAGTTCTTC. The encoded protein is CASSPQTGDSYNEQFF.

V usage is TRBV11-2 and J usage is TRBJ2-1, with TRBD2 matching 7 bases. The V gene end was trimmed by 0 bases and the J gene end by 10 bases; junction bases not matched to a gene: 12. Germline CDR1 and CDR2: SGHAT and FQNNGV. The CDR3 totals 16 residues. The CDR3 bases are TGTGCCAGCAGCTTAGATGGGGGGGTATGGAGAGAGGAGCAGTTCTTC. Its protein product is CASSLDGGVWREEQFF.

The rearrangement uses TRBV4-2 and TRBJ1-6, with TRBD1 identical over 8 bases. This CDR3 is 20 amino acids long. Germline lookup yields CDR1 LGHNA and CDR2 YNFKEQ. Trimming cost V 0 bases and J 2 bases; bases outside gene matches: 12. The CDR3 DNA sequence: TGTGCCAGCAGCCAAGAAAAATCGACCCGCAGGGGGCCCTATAATTCACCCCTCCACTTT. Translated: CASSQEKSTRRGPYNSPLHF.

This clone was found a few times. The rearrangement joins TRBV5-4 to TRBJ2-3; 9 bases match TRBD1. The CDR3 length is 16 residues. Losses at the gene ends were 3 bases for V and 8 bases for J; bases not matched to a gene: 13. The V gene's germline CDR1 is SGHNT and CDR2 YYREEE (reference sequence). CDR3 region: CASSSGGTGPYLTQYF. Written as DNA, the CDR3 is TGTGCCAGCAGCTCGGGTGGGACAGGGCCCTACCTTACGCAGTATTTT. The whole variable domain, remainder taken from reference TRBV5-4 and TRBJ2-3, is ETGVTQSPTHLIKTRGQQVTLRCSSQSGHNTVSWYQQALGQGPQFIFQYYREEENGRGNFPPRFSGLQFPNYSSELNVNALELDDSALYLCASSSGGTGPYLTQYFGPGTRLTVL.